This T cell receptor (beta chain) was observed in a study of vaccination and CD4 T cells after COVID-19. In regard to this clonotype: Its antigen is not identified. Relative to the germline gene, one junction end is altered; a read error may explain this.

The CDR3 has 12 amino acids. Germline CDR1 DFQATT, CDR2 SNEGSKA (reference sequence). Cultured CD4+ T cells had their DNA profiled by the Oncomine TCR Beta short-read assay. TCRdb re-called the PCR reads with MiXCR, one entry per CDR3 protein. The sample has under 25,000 distinct CDR3 sequences; around 46% are singletons. Stated treatment: roughly ten-day PBMC culture with coronavirus spike peptide pools or control peptides (ViraFEST assay). The source was CD4+ T cells from blood, cultured in vitro, collected after SARS-CoV-2 vaccination. J is TRBJ1-1 and V is TRBV20-1, with D maybe TRBD1 (5 bases). This receptor was obtained from a human donor who had recovered from COVID-19. The chain's CDR3 is CSAREEAGRAFF. The DNA for the CDR3 is TGCAGTGCCAGAGAGGAGGCAGGGCGGGCTTTCTTT.